This TCR beta chain was recorded in a study of blood T cells in healthy people across ages. Study-level findings and limits: Higher diversity, along with more naive CD4+ cells, distinguished long-lived donors from aged donors.

Next came a second PCR, run for about 7 to 12 cycles, which used a sample-barcoded 5' primer along with a J-beta primer mix. TCRdb recomputed calls from the 5' RACE reads with MiXCR, one row per CDR3 protein. The repertoire holds roughly 680,000 distinct CDR3 sequences, with more than 45% as singletons. About this clonotype: Its antigen is unidentified.

The sequenced sample consisted of blood. This TCR was recovered from a woman older than 75 in good health.

CDR3 region: CASSPYAGGQETQYF. The CDR3 DNA reads as TGCGCCAGCAGTCCCTATGCGGGGGGCCAAGAGACCCAGTACTTC. This rearrangement joins TRBV4-3 to TRBJ2-5, with 8 bases that match TRBD2. Germline V gene data show CDR1 as LGHNA and CDR2 as YSLEER. CDR3 size: 15 residues. Germline trimming cut 6 bases from V and 1 base from J; bases unmatched to any gene: 7.